Presented here are 5 T cell receptor beta chains from one specimen sequenced in a study of identifying expanded T cells in peripheral blood. Using immunoSEQ multiplex PCR, the repertoire was profiled, and TCRdb retains in-frame clones only, with some absent. The sample yields approximately 130,000 clones, about 88% seen once. Sequencing was performed on blood. Receptor source: a person aged 18-70 years in good health.

The CDR3 DNA follows: TGTGCCAGCAGCCGCGGACTAGCGGGAGGGCCGGATACGCAGTATTTT. As protein: CASSRGLAGGPDTQYF. V gene TRBV11-3 combines with J gene TRBJ2-3; 15 positions agree with TRBD2. The germline gives CDR1 SGHNT, CDR2 YENEEA. The CDR3 runs to 16 residues. Losses at the gene ends were 5 bases for V and 6 bases for J; bases not matched to a gene: 6.

The rearrangement joins TRBV18 to TRBJ1-2; weak D call: TRBD1 (6 bases). With 1 base removed from V and 5 bases from J, the gap between germline ends came to 14 bases. Germline V gene sequence: CDR1 KGHSH, CDR2 LQKENI. CDR3 length: 15 amino acids. Written as DNA, the CDR3 is TGTGCCAGCTCACCACGAGAACAGGGCGAGTATGGCTACACCTTC. Its protein product is CASSPREQGEYGYTF.

This clone was observed once. This sequence joins TRBV6-5 and TRBJ2-7; no clear D. The germline V and J ends were trimmed by 6 bases and 7 bases, with 7 bases remaining between them. The CDR3 consists of 10 residues. Germline V CDR1 and CDR2: MNHEY, SVGAGI. CDR3 sequence reads: CASRPLEQYF. The CDR3 nucleotides are TGTGCCAGCAGGCCCCTGGAGCAGTACTTC.

The gene calls are TRBV6-5 and TRBJ2-7, with D possibly matching TRBD1 (5 bases). Germline assignment: CDR1 MNHEY and CDR2 SVGAGI. V was clipped by 2 bases and J by 6 bases, with 11 bases between them. The CDR3 runs to 13 residues. The CDR3 sequence: CASSYGVGPEQYF. DNA for the CDR3: TGTGCCAGCAGTTACGGCGTGGGGCCCGAGCAGTACTTC.

The V and J genes are TRBV6-4 and TRBJ2-3; D is ambiguous. Germline CDR1 reads MRHNA; CDR2 reads SNTAGT. The CDR3 runs 16 residues. V was clipped by 0 bases and J by 0 bases, with 10 bases between them. CDR3 sequence (DNA): TGTGCCAGCAGTGACTCGCCGGGCTCTAGCACAGATACGCAGTATTTT. This encodes CASSDSPGSSTDTQYF.